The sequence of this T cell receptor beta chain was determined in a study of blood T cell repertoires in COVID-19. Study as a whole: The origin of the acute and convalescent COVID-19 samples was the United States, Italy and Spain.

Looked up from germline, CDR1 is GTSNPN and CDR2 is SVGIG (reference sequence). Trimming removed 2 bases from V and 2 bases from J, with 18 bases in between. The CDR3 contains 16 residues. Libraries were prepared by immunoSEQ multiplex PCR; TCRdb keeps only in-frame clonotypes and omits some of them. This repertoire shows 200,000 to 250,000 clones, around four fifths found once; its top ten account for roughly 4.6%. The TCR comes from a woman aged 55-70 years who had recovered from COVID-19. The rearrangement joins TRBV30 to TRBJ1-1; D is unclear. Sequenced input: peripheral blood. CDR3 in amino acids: CAWSPFVTEVNTEAFF. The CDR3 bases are TGTGCCTGGAGTCCCTTTGTTACAGAAGTAAACACTGAAGCTTTCTTT.